Presented here are 22 T cell receptor beta chains from one specimen sequenced in a study of identical twins. TCRdb reanalysed the 5' RACE reads using MiXCR and keeps one entry per CDR3 protein. Of 450,000 or so distinct CDR3 sequences listed, 13% to 15% were seen once; the top ten hold around 0.48%. The same sample was also used in a study of yellow fever vaccine responses in identical twins.

Material for sequencing was CD4+ T cells sorted from blood. The source is a woman in her late teens or twenties in good health.

This clonotype turned up a few times. The chain couples TRBV6-2 or TRBV6-3 to TRBJ2-3; TRBD2 might be the D (6 bases). The CDR3 contains 11 residues. CDR1 and CDR2 (germline): MNHEY, SVGEGT. Trimming shortened V by 6 bases and J by 7 bases, and 8 bases separated the two germline ends. The CDR3 DNA is TGTGCCAGCAGGGGAGGCTATACGCAGTATTTT. Encoded protein: CASRGGYTQYF.

This clonotype was seen only a few times. The V and J genes are TRBV4-3 and TRBJ1-5; D unclear. The CDR3 is 16 amino acids. Germline CDR1 LGHNA, CDR2 YSLEER. V was clipped by 1 base and J by 6 bases, with 16 bases between them. This chain's CDR3 is CASSQAYQVLGQPQHF. The CDR3 DNA follows: TGCGCCAGCAGCCAAGCTTATCAGGTGTTAGGTCAGCCCCAGCATTTT.

The chain links TRBV18 to TRBJ2-7, with TRBD2 as a possible D gene (5 bases). Trimming left V 2 bases short and J 0 bases short, with 8 bases between. The length of the CDR3 is 14 residues. Germline CDR1 is KGHSH and CDR2 is LQKENI. CDR3 region: CASSPLRDSYEQYF. CDR3 DNA: TGTGCCAGCTCACCATTGAGGGACTCCTACGAGCAGTACTTC.

This clonotype has just a few counts. The chain uses TRBV15 and TRBJ2-5, with no clear D. CDR1 is LNHNV and CDR2 is YYDKDF in the germline V gene (reference sequence). The CDR3 runs to 12 residues. The V end was cut by 1 base, the J end by 4 bases, with 4 bases between. This CDR3 is CATSRAGETQYF. For the CDR3, the DNA is TGTGCCACCAGCAGAGCAGGAGAGACCCAGTACTTC.

This rearrangement joins TRBV5-1 to TRBJ2-3; D may be TRBD1 (5 bases). The germline CDR1 and CDR2 sequences are SGHRS and YFSETQ. This CDR3 is built from 13 residues. Trimming left V 6 bases short and J 4 bases short, with 12 bases between. The CDR3 bases are TGCGCCAGCAAGCCAGAAGGGGCAGATACGCAGTATTTT. Encoded protein: CASKPEGADTQYF.

This chain links TRBV7-2 with TRBJ2-7, with D maybe TRBD2 (7 bases). V was trimmed by 2 bases and J by 5 bases, leaving 13 bases between them. Germline CDR1 is SGHTA and CDR2 is FQGNSA. The CDR3 totals 14 residues. The CDR3 is CASSLYKGGDEQYF. The CDR3 DNA is TGTGCCAGCAGCTTATATAAGGGGGGGGACGAGCAGTACTTC.

This rearrangement joins TRBV14 to TRBJ2-7, with D possibly being TRBD2 (6 bases). Germline-derived CDR1 and CDR2 are SGHDN and FVKESK. The length of the CDR3 is 16 residues. Trimming removed 4 bases from V and 6 bases from J, with 22 bases in between. The DNA of the CDR3 is TGTGCCAGCAGCCCAAAGACGGGGGACCCCGGGGGCGAGCAGTACTTC. This encodes CASSPKTGDPGGEQYF. Full variable domain (remainder filled in from reference TRBV14 and TRBJ2-7): EAGVTQFPSHSVIEKGQTVTLRCDPISGHDNLYWYRRVMGKEIKFLLHFVKESKQDESGMPNNRFLAERTGGTYSTLKVQPAELEDSGVYFCASSPKTGDPGGEQYFGPGTRLTVT.

The chain couples TRBV12-3 or TRBV12-4 to TRBJ2-1, with 10 bases matching TRBD1. Losses at the gene ends were 7 bases for V and 8 bases for J; bases not matched to a gene: 8. CDR3 length equals 14 residues. The CDR3 region is CASTPGDRGYEQFF. DNA of the CDR3: TGTGCCAGCACCCCTGGGGACAGGGGTTATGAGCAGTTCTTC.

V gene TRBV24-1 combines with J gene TRBJ2-1; 8 bases match TRBD1. V gave up 0 bases and J gave up 0 bases; unmatched junction bases: 3. Germline CDR1 is KGHDR and CDR2 is SFDVKD. CDR3 length: 17 amino acids. The CDR3: CATSDLAGTGSYNEQFF. The DNA for the CDR3 is TGTGCCACCAGTGATTTGGCCGGGACAGGCTCCTACAATGAGCAGTTCTTC.

The chain carries TRBV18 and TRBJ2-3; TRBD2 agrees at 10 bases. The CDR3 is 19 amino acids. The trim removed 0 bases at V and 1 base at J, leaving 10 bases unmatched. CDR1 and CDR2 from the germline V gene are KGHSH and LQKENI. The CDR3 DNA is TGTGCCAGCTCACCACCCGGAGCGGGGGGGACCCGGCGCACAGATACGCAGTATTTT. It translates to CASSPPGAGGTRRTDTQYF.

V usage is TRBV7-9 and J usage is TRBJ2-7, with TRBD2 matching 7 bases. The CDR3 extends over 17 amino acids. The germline V gene encodes CDR1 SEHNR and CDR2 FQNEAQ (reference sequence). Unmatched junction bases numbered 14, after V lost 1 base and J lost 5 bases. CDR3 region: CASSLVVSSGGNNEQYF. The CDR3 DNA sequence: TGTGCCAGCAGCTTAGTCGTGTCTAGCGGAGGAAATAACGAGCAGTACTTC.

This clonotype occurred a few times. This chain links TRBV19 with TRBJ2-1, with 7 bases that match TRBD1. V gave up 7 bases and J gave up 4 bases; unmatched junction bases: 13. CDR1 LNHDA and CDR2 SQIVND come from the germline V gene (reference sequence). This CDR3 region has 16 residues. The CDR3 region has the DNA TGTGCCAGTAAAGGGGGAAGGGGGCCGAGTTACAATGAGCAGTTCTTC. Translation: CASKGGRGPSYNEQFF.

V gene TRBV20-1 combines with J gene TRBJ1-1, with 7 bases aligning to TRBD1. Germline CDR1 is DFQATT and CDR2 is SNEGSKA (reference sequence). CDR3 length equals 12 residues. V shed 6 bases, J shed 8 bases, and the junction held 9 bases outside the gene matches. The CDR3 loop is CSAVTGFGEAFF. The CDR3, as DNA: TGCAGTGCGGTGACAGGGTTCGGGGAAGCTTTCTTT.

V is TRBV19 and J is TRBJ2-2; D is possibly TRBD1 (5 bases). Germline V CDR1 and CDR2: LNHDA, SQIVND (reference sequence). The V and J ends lost 1 base and 8 bases respectively, with 8 bases between them. The CDR3 loop spans 13 amino acids. The CDR3 here is CASSIVGVGELFF. Written as DNA, the CDR3 is TGTGCCAGTAGTATAGTAGGGGTTGGGGAGCTGTTTTTT.

The rearrangement links TRBV6-2 or TRBV6-3 to TRBJ1-1, with a tentative D call TRBD1 (6 bases). Germline CDR1 MNHEY, CDR2 SVGEGT. The CDR3 runs 14 residues. V was shortened by 6 bases and J by 4 bases, with 15 bases between the two germline ends. The CDR3: CASSLMTGSTEAFF. CDR3 DNA: TGTGCCAGCAGCTTGATGACAGGATCCACTGAAGCTTTCTTT.

The CDR3 loop reads CASSQGTWGRAGTYNEQFF. CDR3 nucleotide sequence: TGTGCCAGCAGCCAAGGCACATGGGGGCGAGCGGGAACCTACAATGAGCAGTTCTTC. The chain recombines TRBV4-2 with TRBJ2-1; weak D call: TRBD2 (7 bases). CDR1 is LGHNA, CDR2 YNFKEQ, per germline. CDR3 length equals 19 residues. The V end lost 1 base, the J end lost 2 bases, and 21 bases lay between the germline ends.

The table lists this clonotype with many counts. V is TRBV29-1 and J is TRBJ2-5; D is perhaps TRBD1 or TRBD2 (5 bases each). Germline CDR1 SQVTM, CDR2 ANQGSEA. V lost 4 bases and J 5 bases, leaving 17 bases between the germline ends. The CDR3 runs to 14 residues. The CDR3: CSVVRSVGEETQYF. DNA of the CDR3: TGCAGCGTTGTACGATCGGTAGGGGAGGAGACCCAGTACTTC.

This clonotype has only a few counts. The gene calls are TRBV7-9 and TRBJ2-7; no clear D gene. In germline, CDR1 is SEHNR, CDR2 FQNEAQ (reference sequence). The CDR3 loop spans 12 amino acids. Trimming cost V 6 bases and J 5 bases, with 11 bases left between them. CDR3 DNA: TGTGCCAGCAGGTCATCTGGGGACGAGCAGTACTTC. It translates to CASRSSGDEQYF.

The sample holds a few counts of this clonotype. The chain combines TRBV29-1 with TRBJ2-5, with 13 bases matching TRBD2. V trimming: 6 bases; J trimming: 3 bases; junction bases outside the gene matches: 1. The V gene's germline CDR1 is SQVTM and CDR2 ANQGSEA. The CDR3 has 13 residues. CDR3 DNA: TGCAGCGTCGGGACTAGCGGGGAAGAGACCCAGTACTTC. Translated, it gives CSVGTSGEETQYF. Complete variable domain (other parts from reference TRBV29-1 and TRBJ2-5): SAVISQKPSRDICQRGTSLTIQCQVDSQVTMMFWYRQQPGQSLTLIATANQGSEATYESGFVIDKFPISRPNLTFSTLTVSNMSPEDSSIYLCSVGTSGEETQYFGPGTRLLVL.

This clonotype was seen only a few times. The rearrangement joins TRBV29-1 to TRBJ2-7, with 7 bases fitting TRBD1. The CDR3 spans 16 residues. Germline V lookup: CDR1 SQVTM, CDR2 ANQGSEA. Losses at the gene ends were 1 base for V and 1 base for J; bases not matched to a gene: 10. CDR3 DNA sequence: TGCAGCGTTGAAGGGACAGGTGACGCCACTTCCTACGAGCAGTACTTC. It specifies CSVEGTGDATSYEQYF.

This clonotype occurred a few times. V usage is TRBV14 and J usage is TRBJ2-3; D not certain. This CDR3 region has 16 residues. Trimming shortened V by 0 bases and J by 0 bases, and 10 bases separated the two germline ends. CDR1 is SGHDN and CDR2 is FVKESK in the germline V gene. CDR3 coding DNA: TGTGCCAGCAGCCAAGATTACGGCGGAAGCACAGATACGCAGTATTTT. Translation gives CASSQDYGGSTDTQYF. Full variable domain (rest looked up from reference TRBV14 and TRBJ2-3): EAGVTQFPSHSVIEKGQTVTLRCDPISGHDNLYWYRRVMGKEIKFLLHFVKESKQDESGMPNNRFLAERTGGTYSTLKVQPAELEDSGVYFCASSQDYGGSTDTQYFGPGTRLTVL.

V usage is TRBV4-2 and J usage is TRBJ2-7; 8 nucleotides agree with TRBD1. V shed 4 bases and J 7 bases; nucleotides not matched to a gene: 9. CDR3 length: 14 residues. Germline-derived CDR1 and CDR2 are LGHNA and YNFKEQ. CDR3 sequence (DNA): TGTGCCAGCAGCCTGCAGGGGGCCCAGAGGGAGCAGTACTTC. Residues: CASSLQGAQREQYF.